The 7 T cell receptor beta chains below come from one sample, sequenced in a study of blood T cells in healthy people across ages. A second about 6 to 12 cycle PCR used barcoded and J-beta primers. Each CDR3 protein gets one entry after TCRdb re-called the 5' RACE reads with MiXCR. The sample carries some 640,000 distinct CDR3 sequences, 25% to 30% recorded once. Sample: blood. Source of these receptors: an elderly woman in good health.

This clonotype was seen a few times. The V gene is TRBV30, the J gene TRBJ1-2, with TRBD1 matching over 10 bases. The V segment lost 1 base and the J segment 3 bases; nucleotides outside the gene matches: 5. This CDR3 is 15 amino acids long. Germline values: CDR1 GTSNPN, CDR2 SVGIG (reference sequence). CDR3 loop: CAWSADRGGYYGYTF. For the CDR3, the DNA is TGTGCCTGGAGTGCGGACAGGGGGGGATACTATGGCTACACCTTC.

CDR3 DNA: TGTGCCAGTAGTGGTTTCGAGGGGAACTATGGCTACACCTTC. This encodes CASSGFEGNYGYTF. This sequence joins TRBV19 and TRBJ1-2; weak D call: TRBD1 (5 bases). Trimming took off 5 bases at V and 2 bases at J, with 12 bases between the two ends. CDR3 length: 14 residues. From germline, CDR1 is LNHDA and CDR2 SQIVND (reference sequence).

Remarks on this clonotype: This may stem from a read error, because a much larger clone lies one nucleotide away. J is TRBJ1-5 and V is TRBV12-3 or TRBV12-4; maybe TRBD1 (6 bases). There are 15 residues in the CDR3. CDR3 sequence reads: CAGSLVGASNQPQHF. The CDR3 DNA reads TGTGCCGGCAGTTTAGTGGGGGCGAGCAATCAGCCCCAGCATTTT.

In its sample, this clonotype was seen many times. The rearrangement uses TRBV4-2 and TRBJ2-1; no reliable D call. The CDR3 totals 13 residues. Germline CDR1 and CDR2: LGHNA and YNFKEQ. V was trimmed by 0 bases and J by 7 bases, leaving 7 bases between them. The CDR3 DNA is TGTGCCAGCAGCCAAGATAACGTGAATGAGCAGTTCTTC. Amino acid sequence: CASSQDNVNEQFF.

Points on this clonotype: This may stem from a read error, because a much larger clone lies one nucleotide away. The rearrangement uses TRBV7-2 and TRBJ1-2; 7 bases agree with TRBD1. This CDR3 spans 15 amino acids. The V gene's germline CDR1 is SGHTA and CDR2 FQGNSA. The chain's CDR3 is CASSSPGTVTSGCTF. CDR3 sequence (DNA): TGTGCCAGCAGCTCCCCGGGGACAGTTACCAGCGGCTGCACCTTC.

A note on this clonotype: A much larger clone lies one base from this, so it may be a read error. The chain joins TRBV7-2 to TRBJ1-1, with 11 nucleotides matching TRBD1. After removal of 8 bases from V and 4 bases from J, the junction contained 9 bases not matched to a gene. The CDR3 has 15 amino acids. Germline CDR1 reads SGHTA; CDR2 reads FQGNSA. CDR3 sequence: CASRTGGAWSTEAFF. The CDR3 region has the DNA TGTGCCAGCCGGACAGGGGGCGCGTGGAGCACTGAAGCTTTCTTT.

Remarks on this clonotype: A much more abundant neighbour one base away suggests this may be a read error. This chain links TRBV5-8 with TRBJ1-2; a weak D match, TRBD1 (5 bases). The CDR3 runs to 14 residues. From germline, CDR1 is SGHTS and CDR2 YDEGEE. Trimming removed 3 bases from V and 4 bases from J, with 13 bases in between. The CDR3 DNA is TGTGCCAGCAGCTGGGACGGGGAGATCTATGGCTACACCTTC. Its protein is CASSWDGEIYGYTF.